Each of the 14 T cell receptor beta chains below was sequenced from the same sample in a study of shared clonotypes between healthy human individuals. Assay: immunoSEQ multiplex PCR; the TCRdb copy retains only in-frame clones and omits some. This sample has a few million clones; approximately 93% occur once, and the top ten carry 0.3% to 0.4%. The sample comprised naive CD4+ T cells from PBMCs. This sample's subset: CD45RA+ positively selected. The receptor source for this set is a man between 18 and 29 years old in good health. Some clones in this sample may be carry-over from other donors' samples.

The V gene is TRBV29-1, the J gene TRBJ2-1; a weak D match, TRBD2 (6 bases). V was shortened by 7 bases and J by 6 bases, with 13 bases between the two germline ends. This CDR3 contains 12 residues. Looked up from germline, CDR1 is SQVTM and CDR2 is ANQGSEA. As DNA, the CDR3 is TGCAGCGCCGGGACTCCCCGCAATGAGCAGTTCTTC. Protein product: CSAGTPRNEQFF.

This clone occurred once. This rearrangement joins TRBV28 to TRBJ2-1; D gene uncertain. V dropped 3 bases and J dropped 2 bases, with 14 bases sitting between them. The CDR3 runs 16 residues. Germline V CDR1 and CDR2: MDHEN, SYDVKM. In DNA, the CDR3 is TGTGCCAGCAGTTTTTTTGTATGGCGGACCTACAATGAGCAGTTCTTC. The encoded protein is CASSFFVWRTYNEQFF.

As regards this clone: One end of the junction fails to match germline, which may point to a read error. The identical CDR3 is also encoded by other nucleotide sequences in the sample. V and J are TRBV18 and TRBJ2-3; weak D call: TRBD2 (5 bases). CDR1 and CDR2 from the germline V gene are KGHSH and LQKENI. This CDR3 comprises 15 residues. CDR3 residues: CASSPPGSSTDTQYF. Here the CDR3 DNA reads TGTGCCAGCTCCCCACCGGGGTCCAGCACAGATACGCAGTATTTT.

Details on this clone: This specimen includes other DNA sequences encoding the same CDR3. The J gene is TRBJ2-7, the V gene TRBV28, with D unresolved. The germline CDR1 and CDR2 sequences are MDHEN and SYDVKM. V was trimmed by 5 bases and J by 2 bases, leaving 7 bases between them. This CDR3 has 12 amino acids. The CDR3 DNA is TGTGCCAGCAGTCCCCGACCCTACGAGCAGTACTTC. Amino acid sequence: CASSPRPYEQYF.

This clone has only a few counts. The chain joins TRBV7-9 to TRBJ1-1, with a possible D match to TRBD1 (5 bases). Trimming pared 4 bases from V and 11 bases from J, leaving 17 bases between. CDR1 is SEHNR, CDR2 FQNEAQ, per germline (reference sequence). This CDR3 is 13 amino acids long. The CDR3 region has the DNA TGTGCCAGCAGCTCCAGGGACGCCCTGGGGGCTTTCTTT. Its protein is CASSSRDALGAFF.

Remarks on this clone: This same CDR3 is encoded by further DNA sequences in the sample. The gene calls are TRBV5-1 and TRBJ2-2, with 8 bases that match TRBD2. With 2 bases clipped from V and 1 base from J, the junction kept 1 base outside the gene matches. CDR1 is SGHRS and CDR2 is YFSETQ in the germline V gene. This CDR3 region has 15 residues. The CDR3 spells CASSLAGENTGELFF. In DNA, the CDR3 is TGCGCCAGCAGCTTAGCGGGAGAGAACACCGGGGAGCTGTTTTTT.

This clone was detected a few times. This sequence joins TRBV4-1 and TRBJ1-1, with TRBD1 matching over 10 bases. V lost 4 bases to trimming and J lost 1 base; unmatched junction nucleotides: 3. Germline V gene lookup returns CDR1 MGHRA and CDR2 YSYEKL. The CDR3 extends over 15 amino acids. The CDR3 nucleotides are TGCGCCAGCAGCCTGACAGGGGGCCAGAACACTGAAGCTTTCTTT. The encoded protein is CASSLTGGQNTEAFF.

Notes on this clone: Other DNA sequences within the sample encode an identical CDR3. CDR3 sequence (DNA): TGCGCCAGCAGCTTGGTGTCTAGCGGAGAAGAGACCCAGTACTTC. Amino acids: CASSLVSSGEETQYF. This sequence joins TRBV5-1 and TRBJ2-5; 7 nucleotides line up with TRBD2. CDR3 length equals 15 residues. Germline loops: CDR1 SGHRS, CDR2 YFSETQ. After removal of 0 bases from V and 3 bases from J, the junction contained 5 bases not matched to a gene.

Note on this clone: The identical CDR3 is also encoded by other nucleotide sequences in the sample. This chain connects TRBV4-3 to TRBJ1-2; D is uncertain. CDR3 length: 13 amino acids. With 0 bases removed from V and 4 bases from J, the gap between germline ends came to 6 bases. Germline CDR1 LGHNA, CDR2 YSLEER. The CDR3 DNA reads as TGCGCCAGCAGCCAAGATCGTTCCTATGGCTACACCTTC. Residues: CASSQDRSYGYTF.

The CDR3 here is CALGVGGSSDTQYF. The CDR3 nucleotides read TGTGCCCTTGGCGTCGGGGGGTCATCAGATACGCAGTATTTT. This chain connects TRBV10-3 to TRBJ2-3; 7 nucleotides agree with TRBD2. Germline assignment: CDR1 ENHRY and CDR2 SYGVKD. Germline trimming cut 11 bases from V and 4 bases from J; bases unmatched to any gene: 12. This CDR3 is 14 amino acids long.

V and J are TRBV2 and TRBJ1-2; 7 bases map to TRBD1. The CDR3 has 14 residues. The V gene's germline CDR1 is SNHLY and CDR2 FYNNEI. Trimming took 6 bases from V and 1 from J; bases not matched to a gene: 5. The CDR3 here is CASSPRQGNYGYTF. In nucleotides, the CDR3 is TGTGCCAGCAGCCCTAGACAGGGTAACTATGGCTACACCTTC.

This clone was recorded a few times. This chain links TRBV28 with TRBJ1-2; a weak D match, TRBD1 (6 bases). CDR3 length: 13 residues. Trimming shortened V by 6 bases and J by 3 bases, and 11 bases separated the two germline ends. Germline CDR1 is MDHEN and CDR2 is SYDVKM. CDR3 sequence reads: CASRQGGYYGYTF. In nucleotides, the CDR3 is TGTGCCAGCAGACAAGGGGGTTACTATGGCTACACCTTC.

V and J are TRBV6-5 and TRBJ2-2, with 9 bases that match TRBD1. From germline, CDR1 is MNHEY and CDR2 SVGAGI. V was clipped by 4 bases and J by 5 bases; unmatched bases: 8. CDR3 size: 16 residues. CDR3 amino acids: CASSSRRTGVTGELFF. The CDR3 DNA reads as TGTGCCAGCAGTTCTCGTAGGACAGGGGTTACCGGGGAGCTGTTTTTT.

The chain links TRBV15 to TRBJ2-2; TRBD1 matches 9 bases. V lost 0 bases and J lost 8; bases outside the gene matches: 7. The germline V gene has CDR1 LNHNV and CDR2 YYDKDF (reference sequence). The CDR3 is 16 residues long. In nucleotides, the CDR3 is TGTGCCACCAGCAGAGAATTTTGGGACAGGGATGGGGAGCTGTTTTTT. Its translation: CATSREFWDRDGELFF.